This T cell receptor (beta chain) came from a study of blood T cell repertoires in COVID-19. V was pared by 6 bases and J by 8 bases, with 6 bases of the junction left unmatched. Germline V gene sequence: CDR1 KGHSH, CDR2 LQKENI. This CDR3 has 15 residues. Sequencing was performed with immunoSEQ multiplex PCR; in TCRdb, only in-frame clones are kept and a portion is missing. In the table there are a few hundred thousand clones, over 75% of which are singletons. The study drew participants aged roughly 18 to 95 years from under 30 US areas. Participants' own reports of clinical history determined their cohort assignment. Symptom resolution, clearance, or two negative PCRs marked the recovered donors of Cohort 3.

The source of this sequence is a man aged 18-30 years who had recovered from COVID-19. Sequencing was carried out using PBMCs or T cells enriched from blood (not recorded which). The rearrangement links TRBV18 to TRBJ1-6, with TRBD1 matching over 11 bases. The CDR3 here is CASSPRDRGDSPLHF. DNA of the CDR3: TGTGCCAGCTCCCCCCGGGACAGGGGGGATTCACCCCTCCACTTT.